This entry lists 5 T cell receptor beta chains sequenced from one sample in a study of blood T cell repertoires in COVID-19. Produced via immunoSEQ multiplex PCR; TCRdb's table is partial and in-frame only. The profile shows about 16,000 clones, about 81% of them singletons. The source material was peripheral blood. Receptors originate from a man between 60 and 70 years old with acute or convalescent COVID-19.

This chain connects TRBV7-3 to TRBJ2-5, with D possibly TRBD2 on 6 matching bases. V lost 2 bases and J 4 bases, leaving 11 bases between the germline ends. Per the germline V gene, CDR1 is SGHTA and CDR2 is FQGTGA. CDR3 size: 14 residues. In DNA form, the CDR3 reads TGTGCCAGCAGCTTAGCGGGGATTTCAGAGACCCAGTACTTC. Translation: CASSLAGISETQYF.

This chain joins TRBV10-3 and TRBJ1-2; 8 nucleotides match TRBD1. The V segment lost 0 bases and the J segment 8 bases; nucleotides outside the gene matches: 8. This CDR3 spans 15 amino acids. The germline CDR1 and CDR2 sequences are ENHRY and SYGVKD. CDR3 bases: TGTGCCATCAGTGAGTCGCTGGACAGGGCCAACGGCTACACCTTC. It is translated as CAISESLDRANGYTF.

This chain links TRBV5-5 with TRBJ1-6; TRBD1 is a possible D gene (5 bases). Germline CDR1 and CDR2: SGHKS and YYEKEE (reference sequence). The CDR3 is 16 amino acids. V lost 2 bases to trimming and J lost 8 bases, with 17 bases between them. The CDR3 sequence: CASSLMVGGADSPLHF. The DNA of the CDR3 is TGTGCCAGCAGCTTAATGGTGGGGGGAGCGGATTCACCCCTCCACTTT.

V gene TRBV11-2 combines with J gene TRBJ2-2; 7 bases match TRBD1. Germline V gives CDR1 SGHAT, CDR2 FQNNGV. The CDR3 sequence is 14 residues long. V shed 5 bases and J 4 bases; nucleotides not matched to a gene: 4. The CDR3 is CASSRQGGTGELFF. In DNA, the CDR3 is TGTGCCAGCAGCCGACAGGGCGGCACCGGGGAGCTGTTTTTT.

The rearrangement uses TRBV5-1 and TRBJ2-2; D uncertain. The CDR3 loop spans 14 amino acids. Germline CDR1 reads SGHRS; CDR2 reads YFSETQ. Trimming left V 4 bases short and J 3 bases short, with 10 bases between. The DNA for the CDR3 is TGCGCCAGCAGCCACATGTCAGACACCGGGGAGCTGTTTTTT. Encoded protein: CASSHMSDTGELFF.